This TCR beta chain was retrieved from a study of cytomegalovirus exposure and HLA in healthy donors. Study-level information: A later analysis reported the 100 to 150 validation repertoires used the same platform as the roughly 700 first-cohort repertoires. The study's findings and limits: A list of approximately 160 TCR beta chains associated with cytomegalovirus was given.

Assay: immunoSEQ multiplex PCR; the TCRdb copy retains only in-frame clones and omits some. This sample carries tens of thousands of clones, just over 95% of them seen once, and the ten largest clones take roughly 4.5%. V gave up 5 bases and J gave up 1 base; unmatched junction bases: 5. Per the germline V gene, CDR1 is MDHEN and CDR2 is SYDVKM. There are 16 residues in the CDR3. For this clone: Its antigen is not known.

This chain joins TRBV28 and TRBJ1-5; 10 bases match TRBD1. The sample consisted of PBMCs. This TCR derives from a young woman in good health and CMV-seropositive. The CDR3 DNA sequence: TGTGCCAGCAGTCCTCCGGGACAGGGGAGCAATCAGCCCCAGCATTTT. It codes for CASSPPGQGSNQPQHF. Together with reference TRBV28 and TRBJ1-5, the CDR3 gives the full variable domain: DVKVTQSSRYLVKRTGEKVFLECVQDMDHENMFWYRQDPGLGLRLIYFSYDVKMKEKGDIPEGYSVSREKKERFSLILESASTNQTSMYLCASSPPGQGSNQPQHFGDGTRLSIL.